What follows describes a single T cell receptor (beta chain). Sequenced by immunoSEQ multiplex PCR; TCRdb stores in-frame clones only, minus some. In the table there are 100,000 or so clones, 92% of which are singletons. The data stem from a study of T cell responses to AZD1222 COVID-19 vaccine. Trimming shortened V by 0 bases and J by 0 bases, and 6 bases separated the two germline ends. The CDR3 runs 15 residues. Germline loops: CDR1 SGDLS, CDR2 YYNGEE. The chain combines TRBV9 with TRBJ1-4; D is ambiguous. Sequenced material: peripheral blood, taken 28 days after the second AZD1222 dose. The sequence was obtained from an adult who received the AZD1222 COVID-19 vaccine. The DNA of the CDR3 is TGTGCCAGCAGCGTAGGGGTGGCAACTAATGAAAAACTGTTTTTT. It encodes CASSVGVATNEKLFF.